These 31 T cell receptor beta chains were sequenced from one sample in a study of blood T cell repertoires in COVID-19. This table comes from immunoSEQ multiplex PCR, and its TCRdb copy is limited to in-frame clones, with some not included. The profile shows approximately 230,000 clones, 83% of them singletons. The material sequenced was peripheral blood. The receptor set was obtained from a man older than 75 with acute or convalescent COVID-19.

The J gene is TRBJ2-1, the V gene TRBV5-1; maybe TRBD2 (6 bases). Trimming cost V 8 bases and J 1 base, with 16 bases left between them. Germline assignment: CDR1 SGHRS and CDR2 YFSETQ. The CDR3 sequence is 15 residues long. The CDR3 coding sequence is TGCGCCAGTCGAAGCGGGTTCGAGTCCTACAATGAGCAGTTCTTC. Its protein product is CASRSGFESYNEQFF.

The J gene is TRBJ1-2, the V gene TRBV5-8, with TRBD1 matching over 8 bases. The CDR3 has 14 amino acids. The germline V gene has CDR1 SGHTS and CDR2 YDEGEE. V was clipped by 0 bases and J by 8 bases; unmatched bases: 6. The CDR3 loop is CASSLAHRGAGYTF. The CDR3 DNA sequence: TGTGCCAGCAGCTTGGCCCACAGGGGGGCCGGCTACACCTTC.

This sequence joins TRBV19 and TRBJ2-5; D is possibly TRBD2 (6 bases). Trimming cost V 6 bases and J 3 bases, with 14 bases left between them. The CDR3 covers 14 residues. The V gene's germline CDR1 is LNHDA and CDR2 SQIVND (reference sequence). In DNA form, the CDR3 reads TGTGCCAGTAGGTCCATCGGAGGGAAAGAGACCCAGTACTTC. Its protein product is CASRSIGGKETQYF.

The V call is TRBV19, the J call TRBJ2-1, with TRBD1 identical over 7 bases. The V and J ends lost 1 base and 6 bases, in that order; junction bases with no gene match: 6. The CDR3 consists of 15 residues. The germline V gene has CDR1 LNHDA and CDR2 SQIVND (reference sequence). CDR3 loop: CASSIGGGVVNEQFF. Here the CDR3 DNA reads TGTGCCAGTAGTATAGGAGGGGGCGTCGTCAATGAGCAGTTCTTC.

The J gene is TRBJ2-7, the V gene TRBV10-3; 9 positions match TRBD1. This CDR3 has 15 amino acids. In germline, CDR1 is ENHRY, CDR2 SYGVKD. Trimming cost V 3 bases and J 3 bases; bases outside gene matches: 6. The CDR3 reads CAISDQGQGLYEQYF. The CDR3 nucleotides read TGTGCCATCAGTGACCAGGGACAGGGACTCTACGAGCAGTACTTC.

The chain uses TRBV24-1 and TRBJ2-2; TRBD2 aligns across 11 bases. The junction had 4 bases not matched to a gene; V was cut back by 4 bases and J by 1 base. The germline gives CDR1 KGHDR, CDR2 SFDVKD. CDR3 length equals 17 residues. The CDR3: CATSEPGTSGNTGELFF. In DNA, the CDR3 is TGTGCCACCAGTGAGCCCGGGACTAGCGGGAACACCGGGGAGCTGTTTTTT.

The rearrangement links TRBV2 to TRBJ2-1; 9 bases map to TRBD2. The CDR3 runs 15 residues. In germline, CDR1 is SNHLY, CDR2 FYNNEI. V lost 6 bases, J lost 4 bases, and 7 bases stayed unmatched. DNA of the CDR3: TGTGCCAGCAGCCTCCTCAGCGGGGGGTACAATGAGCAGTTCTTC. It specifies CASSLLSGGYNEQFF.

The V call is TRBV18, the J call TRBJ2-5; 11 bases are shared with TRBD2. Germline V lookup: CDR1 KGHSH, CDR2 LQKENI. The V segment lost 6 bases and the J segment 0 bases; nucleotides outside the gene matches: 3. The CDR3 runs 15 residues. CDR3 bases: TGTGCCAGCTCTAGGGGACTAGCGGACCAAGAGACCCAGTACTTC. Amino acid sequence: CASSRGLADQETQYF.

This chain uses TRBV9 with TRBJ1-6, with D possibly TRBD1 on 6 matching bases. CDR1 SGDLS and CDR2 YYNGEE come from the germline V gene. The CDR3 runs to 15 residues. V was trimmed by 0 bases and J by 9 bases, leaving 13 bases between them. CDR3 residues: CASSVEVQGSSPLHF. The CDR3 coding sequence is TGTGCCAGCAGCGTAGAGGTTCAGGGGAGTTCACCCCTCCACTTT.

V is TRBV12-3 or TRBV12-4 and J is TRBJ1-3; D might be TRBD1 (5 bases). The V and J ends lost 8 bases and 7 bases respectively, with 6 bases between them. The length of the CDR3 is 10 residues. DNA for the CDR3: TGTGCCAGCGGGGGGAACACCATATATTTT. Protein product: CASGGNTIYF.

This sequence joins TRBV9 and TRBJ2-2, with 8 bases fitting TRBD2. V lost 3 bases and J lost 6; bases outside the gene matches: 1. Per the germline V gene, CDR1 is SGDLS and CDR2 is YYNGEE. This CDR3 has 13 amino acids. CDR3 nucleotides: TGTGCCAGCAGCGAAGCGGGAGCCGGGGAGCTGTTTTTT. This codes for CASSEAGAGELFF.

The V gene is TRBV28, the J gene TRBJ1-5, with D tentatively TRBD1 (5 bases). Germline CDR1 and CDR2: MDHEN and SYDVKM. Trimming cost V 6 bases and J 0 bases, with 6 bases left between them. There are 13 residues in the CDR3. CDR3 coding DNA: TGTGCCAGCAGCGACAGTAGCAATCAGCCCCAGCATTTT. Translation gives CASSDSSNQPQHF. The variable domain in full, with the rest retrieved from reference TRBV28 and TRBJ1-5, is DVKVTQSSRYLVKRTGEKVFLECVQDMDHENMFWYRQDPGLGLRLIYFSYDVKMKEKGDIPEGYSVSREKKERFSLILESASTNQTSMYLCASSDSSNQPQHFGDGTRLSIL.

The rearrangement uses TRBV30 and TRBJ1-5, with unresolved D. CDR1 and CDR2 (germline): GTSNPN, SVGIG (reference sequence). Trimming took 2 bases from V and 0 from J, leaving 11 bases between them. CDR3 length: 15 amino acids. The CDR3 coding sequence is TGTGCCTGGAGTCCGGACTCGTATAGCAATCAGCCCCAGCATTTT. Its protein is CAWSPDSYSNQPQHF.

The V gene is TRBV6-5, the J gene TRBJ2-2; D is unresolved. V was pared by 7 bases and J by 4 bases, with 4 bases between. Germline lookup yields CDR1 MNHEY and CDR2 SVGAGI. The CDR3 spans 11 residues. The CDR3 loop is CASTLTGELFF. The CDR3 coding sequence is TGTGCCAGCACCCTCACCGGGGAGCTGTTTTTT.

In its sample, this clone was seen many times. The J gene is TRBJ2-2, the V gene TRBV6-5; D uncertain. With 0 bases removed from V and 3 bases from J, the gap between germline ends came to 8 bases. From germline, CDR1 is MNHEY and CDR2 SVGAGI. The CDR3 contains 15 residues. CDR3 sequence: CASSYSYGDTGELFF. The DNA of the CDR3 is TGTGCCAGCAGTTACTCTTACGGTGACACCGGGGAGCTGTTTTTT.

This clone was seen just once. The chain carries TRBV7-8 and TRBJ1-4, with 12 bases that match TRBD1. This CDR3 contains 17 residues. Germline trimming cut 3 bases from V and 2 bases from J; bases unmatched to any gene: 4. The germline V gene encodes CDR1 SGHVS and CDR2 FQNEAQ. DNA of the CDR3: TGTGCCAGCAGCTTGGGGGACAGGGGGCTTACTAATGAAAAACTGTTTTTT. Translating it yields CASSLGDRGLTNEKLFF.

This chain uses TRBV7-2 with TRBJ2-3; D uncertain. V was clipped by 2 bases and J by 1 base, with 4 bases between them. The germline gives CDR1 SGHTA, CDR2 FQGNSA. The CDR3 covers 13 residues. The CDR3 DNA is TGTGCCAGCAGCTTATATGGCACAGATACGCAGTATTTT. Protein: CASSLYGTDTQYF.

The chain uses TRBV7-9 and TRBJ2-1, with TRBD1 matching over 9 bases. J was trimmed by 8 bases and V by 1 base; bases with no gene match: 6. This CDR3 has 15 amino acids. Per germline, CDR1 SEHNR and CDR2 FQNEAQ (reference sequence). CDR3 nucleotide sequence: TGTGCCAGCAGCTTAGTCGGGACAGGGTTCGATGAGCAGTTCTTC. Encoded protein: CASSLVGTGFDEQFF.

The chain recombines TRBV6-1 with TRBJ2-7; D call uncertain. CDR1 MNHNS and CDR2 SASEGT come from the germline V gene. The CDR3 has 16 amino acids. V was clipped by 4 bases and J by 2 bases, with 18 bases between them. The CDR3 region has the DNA TGTGCCAGCAGTGTGCTTCCCGGGTCTGGAGCCTACGAGCAGTACTTC. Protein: CASSVLPGSGAYEQYF.

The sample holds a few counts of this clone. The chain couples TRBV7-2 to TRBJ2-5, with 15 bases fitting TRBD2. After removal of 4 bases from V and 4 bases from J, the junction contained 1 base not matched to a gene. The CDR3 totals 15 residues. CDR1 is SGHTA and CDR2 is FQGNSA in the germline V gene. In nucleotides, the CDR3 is TGTGCCAGCAGCTGGACTAGCGGGGGGGGAGAGACCCAGTACTTC. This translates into CASSWTSGGGETQYF.

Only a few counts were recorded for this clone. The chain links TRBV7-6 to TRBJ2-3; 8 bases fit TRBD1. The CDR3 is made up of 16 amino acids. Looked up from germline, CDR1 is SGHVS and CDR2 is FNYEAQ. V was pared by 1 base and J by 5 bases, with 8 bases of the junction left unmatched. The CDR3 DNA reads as TGTGCCAGCAGCTTAGGATCAGGGGGCCCCGGAGATACGCAGTATTTT. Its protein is CASSLGSGGPGDTQYF.

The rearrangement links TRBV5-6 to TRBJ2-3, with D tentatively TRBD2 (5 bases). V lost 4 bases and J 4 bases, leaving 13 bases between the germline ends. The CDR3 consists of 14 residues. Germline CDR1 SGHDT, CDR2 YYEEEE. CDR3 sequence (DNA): TGTGCCAGCAGCCCAAGGGCGGGTCCAGATACGCAGTATTTT. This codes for CASSPRAGPDTQYF.

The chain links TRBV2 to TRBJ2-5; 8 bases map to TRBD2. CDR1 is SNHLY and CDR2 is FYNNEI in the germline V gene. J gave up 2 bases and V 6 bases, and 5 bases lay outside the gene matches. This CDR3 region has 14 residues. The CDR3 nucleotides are TGTGCCAGCAGGCAGGGGACTAGTCAAGAGACCCAGTACTTC. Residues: CASRQGTSQETQYF.

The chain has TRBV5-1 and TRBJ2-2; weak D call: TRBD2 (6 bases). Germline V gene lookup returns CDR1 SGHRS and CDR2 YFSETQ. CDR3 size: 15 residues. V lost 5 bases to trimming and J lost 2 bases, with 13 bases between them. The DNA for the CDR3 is TGCGCCAGCAGACCCGGGACTCAAAACACCGGGGAGCTGTTTTTT. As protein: CASRPGTQNTGELFF.

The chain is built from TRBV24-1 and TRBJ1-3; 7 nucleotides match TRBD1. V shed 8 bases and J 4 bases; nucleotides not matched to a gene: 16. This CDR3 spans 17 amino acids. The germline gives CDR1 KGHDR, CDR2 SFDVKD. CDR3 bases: TGTGCCACCACCCCACTACCGGACAGGCTTTTGGGAAACACCATATATTTT. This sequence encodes CATTPLPDRLLGNTIYF.

CDR3 nucleotides: TGTGCCAGCTCGGGAGCCACCTACGAGCAGTACTTC. Its protein product is CASSGATYEQYF. The V and J genes are TRBV12-3 or TRBV12-4 and TRBJ2-7; D is possibly TRBD2 (6 bases). The V end was cut by 8 bases, the J end by 2 bases, with 10 bases between. The length of the CDR3 is 12 residues.

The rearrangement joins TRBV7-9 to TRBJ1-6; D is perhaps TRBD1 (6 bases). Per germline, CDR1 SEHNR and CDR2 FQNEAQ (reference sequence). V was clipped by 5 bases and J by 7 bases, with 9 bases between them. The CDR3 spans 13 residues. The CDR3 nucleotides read TGTGCCAGCAGCACAGACAGGAATTCACCCCTCCACTTT. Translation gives CASSTDRNSPLHF.

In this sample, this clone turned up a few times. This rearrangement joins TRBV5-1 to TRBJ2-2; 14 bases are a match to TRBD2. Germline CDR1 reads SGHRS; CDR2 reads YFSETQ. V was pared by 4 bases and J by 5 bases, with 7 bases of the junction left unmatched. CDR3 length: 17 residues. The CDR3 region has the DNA TGCGCCAGCAGCGGGACCGGGACTAGCGGGAGAACCGGGGAGCTGTTTTTT. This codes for CASSGTGTSGRTGELFF.

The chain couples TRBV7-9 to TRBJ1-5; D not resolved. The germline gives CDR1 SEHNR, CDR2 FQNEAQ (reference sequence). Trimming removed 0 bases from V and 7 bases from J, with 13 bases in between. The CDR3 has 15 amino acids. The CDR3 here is CASSLAGGGSQPQHF. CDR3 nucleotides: TGTGCCAGCAGCTTAGCGGGTGGCGGGAGCCAGCCCCAGCATTTT.

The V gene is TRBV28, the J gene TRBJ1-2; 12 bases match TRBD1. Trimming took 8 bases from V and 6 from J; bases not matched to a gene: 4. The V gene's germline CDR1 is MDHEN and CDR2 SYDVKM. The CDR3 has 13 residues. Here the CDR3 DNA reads TGTGCCAGCGGGGGACAGGGGGCGAATGGCTACACCTTC. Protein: CASGGQGANGYTF.

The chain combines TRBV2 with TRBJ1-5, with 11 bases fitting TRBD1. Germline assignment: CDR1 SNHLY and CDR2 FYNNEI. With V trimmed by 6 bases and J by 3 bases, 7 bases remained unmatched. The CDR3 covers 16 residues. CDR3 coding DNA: TGTGCCAGCAGCGTGGGGACAGGGGGACTCAATCAGCCCCAGCATTTT. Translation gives CASSVGTGGLNQPQHF.